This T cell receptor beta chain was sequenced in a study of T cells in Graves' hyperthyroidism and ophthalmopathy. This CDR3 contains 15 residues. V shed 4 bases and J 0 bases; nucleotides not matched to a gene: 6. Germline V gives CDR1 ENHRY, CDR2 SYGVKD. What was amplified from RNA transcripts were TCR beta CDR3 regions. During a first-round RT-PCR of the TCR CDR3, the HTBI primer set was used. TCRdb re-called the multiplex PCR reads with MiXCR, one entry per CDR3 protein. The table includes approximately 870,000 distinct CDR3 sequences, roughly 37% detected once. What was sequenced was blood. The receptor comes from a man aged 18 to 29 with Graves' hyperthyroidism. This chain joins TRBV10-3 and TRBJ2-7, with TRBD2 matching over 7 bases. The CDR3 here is CAISGGGGDSYEQYF. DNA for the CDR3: TGTGCCATCAGTGGTGGGGGGGGAGACTCCTACGAGCAGTACTTC.